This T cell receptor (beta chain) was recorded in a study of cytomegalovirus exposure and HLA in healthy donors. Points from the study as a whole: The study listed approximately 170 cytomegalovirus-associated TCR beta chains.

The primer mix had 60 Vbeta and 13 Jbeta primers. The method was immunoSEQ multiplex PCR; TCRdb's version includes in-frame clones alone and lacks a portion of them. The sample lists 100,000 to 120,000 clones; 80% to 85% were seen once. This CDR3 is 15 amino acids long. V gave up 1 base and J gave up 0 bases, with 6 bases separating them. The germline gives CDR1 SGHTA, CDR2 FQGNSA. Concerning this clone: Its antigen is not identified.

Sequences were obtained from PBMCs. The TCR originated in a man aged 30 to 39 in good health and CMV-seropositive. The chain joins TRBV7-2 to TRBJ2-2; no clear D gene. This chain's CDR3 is CASSLGHPNTGELFF. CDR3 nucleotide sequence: TGTGCCAGCAGCTTAGGACACCCGAACACCGGGGAGCTGTTTTTT.